Each of the 2 T cell receptor beta chains below was sequenced from the same sample in a study of cytomegalovirus exposure and HLA in healthy donors. The PCR used 60 Vbeta and 13 Jbeta primers. The assay was immunoSEQ multiplex PCR, and TCRdb's table has in-frame clones only and misses some. Altogether 90,000 or so clones are present, roughly 78% being singletons, with the ten largest covering under 5%. Sample: PBMCs. These receptors were obtained from a male donor in good health and CMV-seropositive.

To note about this clone: In the same sample, other DNA sequences code for this CDR3. V is TRBV27 and J is TRBJ2-7, with 10 bases fitting TRBD1. Germline CDR1 MNHEY, CDR2 SMNVEV (reference sequence). Trimming took 4 bases from V and 5 from J; bases not matched to a gene: 5. This CDR3 is built from 14 residues. The CDR3 coding sequence is TGTGCCAGCAGTTCTGGGACAGGGGTAAACGAGCAGTACTTC. Amino acid sequence: CASSSGTGVNEQYF.

The V gene is TRBV27, the J gene TRBJ1-6; D not certain. V lost 2 bases and J 7 bases, leaving 12 bases between the germline ends. The CDR3 length is 15 residues. Germline assignment: CDR1 MNHEY and CDR2 SMNVEV (reference sequence). The CDR3 coding sequence is TGTGCCAGCAGTTTAAGGGCGGGGATGAATTCACCCCTCCACTTT. This gives the protein CASSLRAGMNSPLHF.